This TCR beta chain originates from a study of blood T cell repertoires in COVID-19 (dated by TCRdb to the early 2020s). About the investigation overall: Collaborator samples came from the United States, Italy and Spain and covered acute and convalescent phases of COVID-19. The dataset comprised deeply sampled blood TCRbeta repertoires from subjects exposed to, actively infected with, or recovered from COVID-19. Samples came from the ongoing ImmuneRACE study (first 160 participants) plus 1,254 subjects from 6 global collaborators. Nearly every sample came with metadata listing a de-identified subject ID, COVID-19 status, age in years and sex. Where HLA class I and class II types were available, the types were taken from metadata supplied by the sample provider, not from assay-based typing. A freely available public database, intended as a resource for researchers studying the immune response to SARS-CoV-2, is where the repertoires were released. The prospective study material was composed of cDNA or gDNA derived from T cells, B-cell-depleted T cells, or PBMCs. Study-wide conclusions, independent of this receptor: How much clinical and demographic metadata was included differed by source and by participant, and the metadata was provided uncurated.

Participants in the prospective study were enrolled through a virtual design, were aged 18 to 89 years, and lived in about 25 United States geographic areas. In the prospective study, cohorts were assigned on the basis of participant-reported clinical history obtained from a screening survey and a study questionnaire. ImmuneRACE Cohort 3 recovered participants were defined by two consecutive negative NP/OP PCR tests, healthcare professional clearance, or symptom resolution. In the prospective study, whole blood, serum and a nasopharyngeal or oropharyngeal swab were collected from each participant by mobile phlebotomists. Over a roughly two-month period, participants in the prospective study had the option of providing additional blood draws and questionnaires. Before DNA extraction, blood samples from the prospective study were shipped at room temperature or frozen. TCRbeta CDR3 regions were amplified from genomic DNA by means of the immunoSEQ Assay, a bias-controlled multiplex PCR. The source study handled its data this way. The number of nucleated cells in each sample was estimated by amplification of reference gene primers within the assay. To quantify the absolute abundance of each unique TCRbeta CDR3 rearrangement, sequence reads were collapsed and filtered. Productive Simpson clonality was computed per sample as the square root of Simpson's diversity index over productive rearrangements. Entries here come from immuneACCESS through TCRdb and include only in-frame sequences with V and J called. Some clones fail to appear in such tables; in the studies checked, an unresolved V gene covers under half of the shortfall, and the cause of the remainder is unknown. Clone size and V and J calls were adopted from that table, with D and trimming inferred from the DNA. The sample table holds about 250,000 clones, of which 80% to 90% were seen once. The ten largest clones take up more than 4% of the sample.

V loses 3 bases, J loses 0 bases, and the germline ends lie 12 bases apart. The CDR3 goes from the cysteine to the phenylalanine over 16 residues. Only the CDR3 region is kept as DNA, spanning 48 bases read in frame from base 1. The germline V gene specifies MGHRA as CDR1 and YSYEKL as CDR2. On this clone itself: Its binding antigen is unknown. Base qualities are missing; no much larger clone stands one base away.

The sequence derives from a woman in her thirties who had recovered from COVID-19. Sequencing used PBMCs or T cells enriched from blood (not recorded which). This chain joins TRBV4-1 to TRBJ2-1; tentative D gene TRBD2, with 5 bases matching. The CDR3 is CASSHRAVSSYNEQFF. The nucleotide sequence is TGCGCCAGCAGCCACCGAGCGGTTAGCTCCTACAATGAGCAGTTCTTC.